This TCR beta chain was captured in a study of identical twins. TCRdb itself ran the 5' RACE reads through MiXCR, one entry per CDR3 protein. Altogether 450,000 or so distinct CDR3 sequences are present, 18% being singletons, with the ten largest covering 12%. This clonotype was sampled from a man in his fifties in good health. Sequencing input: naive T cells sorted from blood.

The chain's CDR3 is CASSQGPGLADFNEQFF. In DNA, the CDR3 is TGTGCCAGCAGCCAAGGACCGGGACTAGCGGACTTCAATGAGCAGTTCTTC. The gene calls are TRBV4-2 and TRBJ2-1, with 11 bases lining up with TRBD2. This CDR3 is 17 amino acids long. Germline-derived CDR1 and CDR2 are LGHNA and YNFKEQ. V lost 1 base, J lost 6 bases, and 8 bases stayed unmatched.